These 15 T cell receptor beta chains were sequenced from one sample in a study of T-cell memory formation after mild COVID-19. TCRdb redid the calling of the 5' RACE reads with MiXCR, one entry per CDR3 protein. This table holds some 150,000 distinct CDR3 sequences, under 7% found once. Sequenced input: PBMCs or a T cell subset sorted from them (not recorded which). These receptors were obtained from an adult woman who had mild COVID-19 (a few samples of this study predate the infection). Cell type and time point are not known.

This clonotype showed up many times. J is TRBJ2-1 and V is TRBV4-1; 14 positions agree with TRBD2. The V gene's germline CDR1 is MGHRA and CDR2 YSYEKL. This CDR3 has 20 amino acids. V shed 3 bases, J shed 0 bases, and the junction held 10 bases outside the gene matches. CDR3 amino acids: CASSHIGLAGGRSSYNEQFF. Written as DNA, the CDR3 is TGCGCCAGCAGCCACATAGGACTAGCGGGGGGCCGGAGCTCCTACAATGAGCAGTTCTTC.

This clonotype was observed a handful of times. The genes are TRBV6-6 and TRBJ1-1; D is undetermined. Trimming left V 7 bases short and J 1 base short, with 13 bases between. Germline values: CDR1 MNHNY, CDR2 SVGAGI (reference sequence). The CDR3 sequence is 14 residues long. The CDR3: CASTLPSGNTEAFF. The CDR3 DNA sequence: TGTGCCAGCACGCTCCCCTCAGGGAACACTGAAGCTTTCTTT.

This clonotype came up a few times. The CDR3 nucleotides are TGCGCCAGCAGCTTGAAGGGGGACAGGGGAACAGATACGCAGTATTTT. It is translated as CASSLKGDRGTDTQYF. The rearrangement uses TRBV5-1 and TRBJ2-3; 10 bases match TRBD1. V was clipped by 1 base and J by 3 bases; unmatched bases: 5. The CDR3 extends over 16 amino acids. In germline, CDR1 is SGHRS, CDR2 YFSETQ.

The V call is TRBV7-2, the J call TRBJ2-2; tentative D call: TRBD1 (6 bases). CDR3 length: 17 amino acids. Germline V CDR1 and CDR2: SGHTA, FQGNSA. V lost 1 base and J 0 bases, leaving 12 bases between the germline ends. CDR3 sequence (DNA): TGTGCCAGCAGCTTAGTCGGGTACAGGGCGAACACCGGGGAGCTGTTTTTT. This translates into CASSLVGYRANTGELFF. The full variable domain, completed using reference TRBV7-2 and TRBJ2-2, is GAGVSQSPSNKVTEKGKDVELRCDPISGHTALYWYRQSLGQGLEFLIYFQGNSAPDKSGLPSDRFSAERTGGSVSTLTIQRTQQEDSAVYLCASSLVGYRANTGELFFGEGSRLTVL.

This clonotype was detected only a few times. The rearrangement joins TRBV28 to TRBJ1-3, with D perhaps matching TRBD1 (5 bases). The ends were cut back, 6 bases at V and 4 bases at J, with 10 bases in the middle. CDR1 is MDHEN and CDR2 is SYDVKM in the germline V gene. This CDR3 has 13 residues. The CDR3 region has the DNA TGTGCCAGCAGACGCAGGGTGGGAAACACCATATATTTT. Amino acids: CASRRRVGNTIYF.

Only a few counts were recorded for this clonotype. The chain recombines TRBV24-1 with TRBJ1-2; D is uncertain. CDR3 size: 14 residues. Germline V CDR1 and CDR2: KGHDR, SFDVKD. The V gene lost 1 base and the J gene lost 3 bases, with 8 bases spanning the gap. The CDR3 DNA reads as TGTGCCACCAGTGATTTTTCCGCAGACTATGGCTACACCTTC. Translation: CATSDFSADYGYTF.

In this sample, this clonotype turned up many times. CDR3 coding DNA: TGCGCCAGCAGCCGGGACACTCCTAATGAGCAGTTCTTC. It encodes CASSRDTPNEQFF. The V call is TRBV5-1, the J call TRBJ2-1; maybe TRBD1 (6 bases). Germline V gene lookup returns CDR1 SGHRS and CDR2 YFSETQ. V was pared by 4 bases and J by 7 bases, with 12 bases between. The CDR3 is 13 residues long.

The chain joins TRBV7-9 to TRBJ1-4, with 7 bases that match TRBD1. Unmatched junction bases numbered 7, after V lost 5 bases and J lost 7 bases. CDR1 is SEHNR, CDR2 FQNEAQ, per germline (reference sequence). CDR3 length: 14 amino acids. CDR3: CASSQATGSEKLFF. In nucleotides, the CDR3 is TGTGCCAGCAGCCAGGCGACAGGGAGTGAAAAACTGTTTTTT.

This clonotype was found a few times. The chain carries TRBV14 and TRBJ2-2; D call uncertain. From germline, CDR1 is SGHDN and CDR2 FVKESK. V dropped 1 base and J dropped 4 bases, with 7 bases sitting between them. The CDR3 totals 14 residues. The chain's CDR3 is CASSQVGFTGELFF. As DNA, the CDR3 is TGTGCCAGCAGCCAAGTCGGCTTCACCGGGGAGCTGTTTTTT.

At least ten counts were recorded for this clonotype. Its ends do not fully match the called genes, so a read error is possible. The rearrangement uses TRBV6-2 or TRBV6-3 and TRBJ2-1; the D gene is possibly TRBD2 (6 bases). Per the germline V gene, CDR1 is MNHEY and CDR2 is SVGEGT. This CDR3 has 15 amino acids. The CDR3 loop is CARSLRRGTYNEQFF. CDR3 bases: TGTGCCAGAAGTTTACGTCGCGGGACCTACAATGAGCAGTTCTTC.

The V and J genes are TRBV18 and TRBJ1-1; D is ambiguous. The CDR3 totals 13 residues. The V gene's germline CDR1 is KGHSH and CDR2 LQKENI. V lost 3 bases and J lost 6, with 11 bases in between. Here the CDR3 reads CASSPGLLAEAFF. CDR3 nucleotides: TGTGCCAGCTCACCGGGCCTCCTCGCTGAAGCTTTCTTT.

This clonotype was observed many times. The chain uses TRBV5-1 and TRBJ2-3; 11 nucleotides agree with TRBD2. After removal of 4 bases from V and 4 bases from J, the junction contained 5 bases not matched to a gene. The CDR3 is 15 amino acids. Germline V gene lookup returns CDR1 SGHRS and CDR2 YFSETQ. Written as DNA, the CDR3 is TGCGCCAGCAGCCTGGGACTAGCGGCCTCAGATACGCAGTATTTT. Protein sequence: CASSLGLAASDTQYF. Looking up the rest from reference TRBV5-1 and TRBJ2-3 gives the full variable domain: KAGVTQTPRYLIKTRGQQVTLSCSPISGHRSVSWYQQTPGQGLQFLFEYFSETQRNKGNFPGRFSGRQFSNSRSEMNVSTLELGDSALYLCASSLGLAASDTQYFGPGTRLTVL.

The gene calls are TRBV11-1 and TRBJ2-7, with D hard to call. Germline V gives CDR1 SGHAT, CDR2 FQDESV (reference sequence). The CDR3 length is 13 residues. The V end lost 5 bases, the J end lost 9 bases, and 17 bases lay between the germline ends. The CDR3 DNA reads as TGTGCCAGCAGCCACCCCGTATCGTCCGTGCAGTACTTC. Protein product: CASSHPVSSVQYF. Drawing the rest from reference TRBV11-1 and TRBJ2-7, the complete variable domain is EAEVAQSPRYKITEKSQAVAFWCDPISGHATLYWYRQILGQGPELLVQFQDESVVDDSQLPKDRFSAERLKGVDSTLKIQPAELGDSAMYLCASSHPVSSVQYFGPGTRLTVT.

This clonotype was counted many times. J is TRBJ2-1 and V is TRBV29-1; D gene uncertain. The germline CDR1 and CDR2 sequences are SQVTM and ANQGSEA. The CDR3 totals 14 residues. The V gene lost 8 bases and the J gene lost 5 bases, with 19 bases spanning the gap. The CDR3 spells CSSIKFGFNNEQFF. The CDR3 DNA follows: TGCAGCTCAATAAAATTCGGGTTTAACAATGAGCAGTTCTTC.

A word on this clonotype: An end of the junction does not agree with germline; a read error may underlie this. This chain joins TRBV20-1 and TRBJ2-7; possibly TRBD1 for D (6 bases). The length of the CDR3 is 15 residues. Germline CDR1 and CDR2: DFQATT and SNEGSKA (reference sequence). The CDR3 loop is CTARDATGFSYEQYF. The CDR3 DNA sequence: TGCACTGCTAGAGACGCGACAGGCTTCTCCTACGAGCAGTACTTC.